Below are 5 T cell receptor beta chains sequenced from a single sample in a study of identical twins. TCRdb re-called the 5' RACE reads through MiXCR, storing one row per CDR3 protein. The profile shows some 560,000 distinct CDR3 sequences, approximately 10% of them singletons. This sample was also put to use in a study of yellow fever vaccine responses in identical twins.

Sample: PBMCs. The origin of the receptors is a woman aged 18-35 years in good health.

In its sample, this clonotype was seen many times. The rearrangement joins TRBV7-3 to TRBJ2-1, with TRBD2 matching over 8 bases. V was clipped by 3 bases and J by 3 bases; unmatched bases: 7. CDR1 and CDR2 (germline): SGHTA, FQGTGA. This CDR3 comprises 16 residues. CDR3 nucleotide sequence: TGTGCCAGCAGCTTTTACGGCGGGGGGTTCTACAATGAGCAGTTCTTC. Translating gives CASSFYGGGFYNEQFF.

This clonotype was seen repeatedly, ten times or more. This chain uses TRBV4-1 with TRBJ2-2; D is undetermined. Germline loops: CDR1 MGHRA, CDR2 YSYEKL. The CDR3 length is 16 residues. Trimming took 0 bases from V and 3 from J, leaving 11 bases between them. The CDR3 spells CASSQEGMGYTGELFF. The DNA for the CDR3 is TGCGCCAGCAGCCAAGAGGGGATGGGGTACACCGGGGAGCTGTTTTTT.

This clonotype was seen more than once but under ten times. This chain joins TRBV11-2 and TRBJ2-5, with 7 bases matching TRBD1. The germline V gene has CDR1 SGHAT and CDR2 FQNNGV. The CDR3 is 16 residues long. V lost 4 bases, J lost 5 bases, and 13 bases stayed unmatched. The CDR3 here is CASSSPGTAKRETQYF. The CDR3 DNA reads TGTGCCAGCAGCTCACCAGGGACAGCCAAGCGGGAGACCCAGTACTTC.

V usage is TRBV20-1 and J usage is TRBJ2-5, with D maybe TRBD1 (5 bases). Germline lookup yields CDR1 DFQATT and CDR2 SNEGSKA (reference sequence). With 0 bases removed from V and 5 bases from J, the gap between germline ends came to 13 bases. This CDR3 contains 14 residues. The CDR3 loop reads CSARDIQGLETQYF. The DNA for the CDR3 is TGCAGTGCTAGAGATATCCAGGGCCTGGAGACCCAGTACTTC.

The DNA of the CDR3 is TGTGCCATACGCCGGGGGCGGGAAGTCTATGGCTACACCTTC. Translating it yields CAIRRGREVYGYTF. The V gene is TRBV10-3, the J gene TRBJ1-2, with D possibly TRBD1 on 6 matching bases. The CDR3 has 14 residues. Germline V gene lookup returns CDR1 ENHRY and CDR2 SYGVKD. V was cut by 9 bases and J by 4 bases, with 18 bases left in between.